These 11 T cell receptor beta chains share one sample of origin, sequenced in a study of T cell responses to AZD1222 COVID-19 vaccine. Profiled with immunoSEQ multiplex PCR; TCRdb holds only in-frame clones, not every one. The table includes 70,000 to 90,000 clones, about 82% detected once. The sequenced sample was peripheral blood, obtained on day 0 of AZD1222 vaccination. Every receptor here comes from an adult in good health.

CDR3 protein: CATSPTRGGIVQETQYF. DNA of the CDR3: TGTGCCACCAGCCCAACCCGAGGAGGTATAGTCCAAGAGACCCAGTACTTC. J is TRBJ2-5 and V is TRBV24-1; tentatively, D is TRBD2 (5 bases). The V gene's germline CDR1 is KGHDR and CDR2 SFDVKD. This CDR3 contains 17 residues. V was cut by 7 bases and J by 1 base, with 21 bases left in between.

The CDR3 nucleotides are TGTGCCAGCAGGAGCCCAGGGACCTACAATGAGCAGTTCTTC. Amino acids: CASRSPGTYNEQFF. The chain joins TRBV11-2 to TRBJ2-1, with D possibly being TRBD1 (5 bases). Germline CDR1 and CDR2: SGHAT and FQNNGV. Trimming removed 6 bases at V and 2 bases at J, with 11 bases between. The CDR3 covers 14 residues.

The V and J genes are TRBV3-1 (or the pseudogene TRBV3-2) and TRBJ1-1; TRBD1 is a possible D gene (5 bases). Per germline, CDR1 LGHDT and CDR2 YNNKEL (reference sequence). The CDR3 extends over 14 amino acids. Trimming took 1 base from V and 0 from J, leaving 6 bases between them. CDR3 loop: CASSQGGMNTEAFF. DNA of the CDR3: TGTGCCAGCAGCCAAGGGGGCATGAACACTGAAGCTTTCTTT.

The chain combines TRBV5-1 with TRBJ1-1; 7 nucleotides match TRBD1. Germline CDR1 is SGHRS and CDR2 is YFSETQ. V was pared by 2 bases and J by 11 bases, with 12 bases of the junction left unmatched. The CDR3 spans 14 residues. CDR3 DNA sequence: TGCGCCAGCAGCTTAAATACAGGGGAGAGGGTGGCTTTCTTT. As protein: CASSLNTGERVAFF.

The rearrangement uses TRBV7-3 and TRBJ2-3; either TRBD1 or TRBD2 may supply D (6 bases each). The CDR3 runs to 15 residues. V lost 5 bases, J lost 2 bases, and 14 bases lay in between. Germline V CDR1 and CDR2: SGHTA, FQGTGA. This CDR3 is CASSRLGGHTDTQYF. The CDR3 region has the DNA TGTGCCAGCAGCCGCTTAGGGGGGCACACAGATACGCAGTATTTT.

The CDR3 here is CASSDGLAGARTDTQYF. CDR3 sequence (DNA): TGTGCCAGCAGTGATGGGTTAGCGGGGGCCCGCACAGATACGCAGTATTTT. J is TRBJ2-3 and V is TRBV2; 9 bases are shared with TRBD2. Germline CDR1 SNHLY, CDR2 FYNNEI. J lost 1 base, V lost 3 bases, and 8 bases had no gene match. The CDR3 is made up of 17 amino acids.

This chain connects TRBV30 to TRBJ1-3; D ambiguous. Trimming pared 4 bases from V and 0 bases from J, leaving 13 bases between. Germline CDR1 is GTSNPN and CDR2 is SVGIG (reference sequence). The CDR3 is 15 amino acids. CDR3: CAWTTRRNSGNTIYF. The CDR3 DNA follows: TGTGCCTGGACGACCAGACGGAACTCTGGAAACACCATATATTTT.

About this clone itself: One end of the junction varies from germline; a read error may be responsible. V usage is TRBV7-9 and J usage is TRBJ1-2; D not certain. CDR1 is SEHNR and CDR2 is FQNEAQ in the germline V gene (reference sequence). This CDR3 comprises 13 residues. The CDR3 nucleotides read TGTGCCAGCAGCTCCGACCTACCGGGCCCCTCAAACTTC. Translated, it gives CASSSDLPGPSNF.

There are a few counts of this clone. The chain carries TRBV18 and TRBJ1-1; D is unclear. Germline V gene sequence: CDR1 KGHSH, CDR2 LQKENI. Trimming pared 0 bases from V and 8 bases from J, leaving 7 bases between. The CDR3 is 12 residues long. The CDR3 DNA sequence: TGTGCCAGCTCACCACCGATACAAGAAGCTTTCTTT. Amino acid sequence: CASSPPIQEAFF.

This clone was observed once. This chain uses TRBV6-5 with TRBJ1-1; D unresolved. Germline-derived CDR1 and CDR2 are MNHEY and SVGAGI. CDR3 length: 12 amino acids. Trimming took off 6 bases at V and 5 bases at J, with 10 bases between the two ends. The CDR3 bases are TGTGCCAGCAGCGTCGGGGATACTGAAGCTTTCTTT. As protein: CASSVGDTEAFF.

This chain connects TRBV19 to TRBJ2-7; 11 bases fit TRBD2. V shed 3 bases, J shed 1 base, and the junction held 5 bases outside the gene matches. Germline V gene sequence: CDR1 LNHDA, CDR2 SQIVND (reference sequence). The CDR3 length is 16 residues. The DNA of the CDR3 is TGTGCCAGTAGTATCTCGGGACTAGCGGAATCCTACGAGCAGTACTTC. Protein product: CASSISGLAESYEQYF.